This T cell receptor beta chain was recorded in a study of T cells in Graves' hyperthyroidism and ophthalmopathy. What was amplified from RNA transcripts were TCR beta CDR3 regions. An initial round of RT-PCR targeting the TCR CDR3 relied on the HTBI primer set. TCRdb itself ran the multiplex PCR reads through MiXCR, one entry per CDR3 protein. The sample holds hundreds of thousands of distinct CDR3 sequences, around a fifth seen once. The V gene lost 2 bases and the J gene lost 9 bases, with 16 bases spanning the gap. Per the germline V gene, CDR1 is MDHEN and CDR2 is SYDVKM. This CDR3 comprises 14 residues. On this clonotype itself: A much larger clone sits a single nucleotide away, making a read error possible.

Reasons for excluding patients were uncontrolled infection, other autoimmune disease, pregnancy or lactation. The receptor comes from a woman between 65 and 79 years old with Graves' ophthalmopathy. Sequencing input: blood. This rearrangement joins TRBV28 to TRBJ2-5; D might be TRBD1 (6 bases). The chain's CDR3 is CASSLTSGTKAQYF. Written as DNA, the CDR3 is TGTGCCAGCAGTTTAACATCCGGGACAAAGGCCCAGTACTTC. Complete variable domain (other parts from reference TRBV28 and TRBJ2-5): DVKVTQSSRYLVKRTGEKVFLECVQDMDHENMFWYRQDPGLGLRLIYFSYDVKMKEKGDIPEGYSVSREKKERFSLILESASTNQTSMYLCASSLTSGTKAQYFGPGTRLLVL.